The 21 T cell receptor beta chains reported below all come from one sample, sequenced in a study of T-cell reconstitution after alpha-beta-depleted transplantation in children. As it was prepared, the TCRbeta library received unique molecular identifiers. MiXCR, applied by TCRdb to the PCR reads, yields one record per CDR3 protein. The table has more than 150,000 distinct CDR3 sequences, 6% to 7% seen once. Source: PBMCs from the stem cell graft donor, taken from the stem cell graft. The receptors were gathered from a human donor who donated a stem cell graft to a child with Wiskott-Aldrich syndrome.

The V call is TRBV11-3, the J call TRBJ2-7; 8 bases map to TRBD2. From germline, CDR1 is SGHNT and CDR2 YENEEA. V shed 4 bases and J 5 bases; nucleotides not matched to a gene: 13. CDR3 size: 16 residues. CDR3 nucleotide sequence: TGTGCCAGCAGCTCCCCTTTACTAGCGGCCCAGAACGAGCAGTACTTC. Translating gives CASSSPLLAAQNEQYF.

The chain links TRBV18 to TRBJ2-3, with no clear D. The V gene lost 3 bases and the J gene lost 9 bases, with 10 bases spanning the gap. CDR3 length: 12 residues. Germline values: CDR1 KGHSH, CDR2 LQKENI. This CDR3 is CASSPPAGTQYF. CDR3 sequence (DNA): TGTGCCAGCTCACCCCCAGCAGGCACGCAGTATTTT.

Many counts were recorded for this clonotype. This chain uses TRBV7-8 with TRBJ2-7, with 8 bases lining up with TRBD2. This CDR3 has 15 amino acids. The junction had 12 bases not matched to a gene; V was cut back by 4 bases and J by 7 bases. Germline V CDR1 and CDR2: SGHVS, FQNEAQ. CDR3 loop: CASSSIAGSSVEQYF. The DNA for the CDR3 is TGTGCCAGCAGCTCCATAGCGGGATCATCAGTGGAGCAGTACTTC.

The sample holds many counts of this clonotype. The chain combines TRBV15 with TRBJ2-1, with D maybe TRBD2 (6 bases). Germline lookup yields CDR1 LNHNV and CDR2 YYDKDF (reference sequence). With 1 base removed from V and 5 bases from J, the gap between germline ends came to 12 bases. The CDR3 spans 15 residues. The DNA for the CDR3 is TGTGCCACCAGCAGAGCGGAGGGAAGGAACAATGAGCAGTTCTTC. Amino acids: CATSRAEGRNNEQFF.

In its sample, this clonotype was seen a few times. The rearrangement joins TRBV19 to TRBJ2-3; D unresolved. Trimming removed 5 bases at V and 8 bases at J, with 11 bases between. This CDR3 has 12 amino acids. CDR1 is LNHDA and CDR2 is SQIVND in the germline V gene (reference sequence). The CDR3 reads CASSLLDGTQYF. In nucleotides, the CDR3 is TGTGCCAGTAGTCTTCTTGATGGTACGCAGTATTTT.

This clonotype was seen ten or more times. This chain links TRBV20-1 with TRBJ2-1; D ambiguous. With 3 bases removed from V and 4 bases from J, the gap between germline ends came to 7 bases. The CDR3 has 12 residues. Per the germline V gene, CDR1 is DFQATT and CDR2 is SNEGSKA (reference sequence). The CDR3 loop is CSASGSYNEQFF. DNA of the CDR3: TGCAGTGCTAGCGGCAGTTACAATGAGCAGTTCTTC.

This clonotype was counted only a few times. The genes are TRBV7-2 and TRBJ2-3; 7 bases fit TRBD1. The length of the CDR3 is 14 residues. CDR1 is SGHTA and CDR2 is FQGNSA in the germline V gene. The V and J ends lost 7 bases and 4 bases, in that order; junction bases with no gene match: 8. DNA for the CDR3: TGTGCCAGCAATAGGGACAGATGGTCAGATACGCAGTATTTT. Translation: CASNRDRWSDTQYF.

V and J are TRBV7-6 and TRBJ2-2; no clear D. CDR1 is SGHVS and CDR2 is FNYEAQ in the germline V gene. V was shortened by 0 bases and J by 8 bases, with 10 bases between the two germline ends. The CDR3 extends over 14 amino acids. Here the CDR3 DNA reads TGTGCCAGCAGCTTAGCGGTTCTGTCTGGGGAGCTGTTTTTT. This gives the protein CASSLAVLSGELFF.

This clonotype was detected ten times or more. The chain couples TRBV7-2 to TRBJ2-2; 7 nucleotides line up with TRBD1. This CDR3 is 16 amino acids long. CDR1 is SGHTA and CDR2 is FQGNSA in the germline V gene. With V trimmed by 5 bases and J by 2 bases, 8 bases remained unmatched. CDR3 DNA: TGTGCCAGCAGCCTCACCGGGACAGCTAACACCGGGGAGCTGTTTTTT. Amino acid sequence: CASSLTGTANTGELFF.

V and J are TRBV10-3 and TRBJ1-5; weak D call: TRBD1 (6 bases). The CDR3 covers 15 residues. Germline V gives CDR1 ENHRY, CDR2 SYGVKD. V dropped 4 bases and J dropped 4 bases, with 14 bases sitting between them. Here the CDR3 DNA reads TGTGCCATCAGTGCGAGTGGACAGCGAAATCAGCCCCAGCATTTT. Protein sequence: CAISASGQRNQPQHF.

This clonotype was observed many times. The chain uses TRBV20-1 and TRBJ2-5; 8 bases are a match to TRBD2. The CDR3 covers 15 residues. Unmatched junction bases numbered 8, after V lost 3 bases and J lost 2 bases. CDR1 and CDR2 from the germline V gene are DFQATT and SNEGSKA (reference sequence). CDR3 DNA: TGCAGTGCTAGTCCTAGCGGGTGGGGGCAAGAGACCCAGTACTTC. Protein product: CSASPSGWGQETQYF.

This clonotype has ten or more counts. The chain recombines TRBV12-3 or TRBV12-4 with TRBJ1-6; D possibly corresponds to TRBD1 (6 bases). The CDR3 totals 13 residues. Trimming left V 5 bases short and J 9 bases short, with 11 bases between. The CDR3 DNA reads TGTGCCAGCAGTCGGCAGGGGAGTTCACCCCTCCACTTT. It yields the protein CASSRQGSSPLHF.

This clonotype was counted many times. The rearrangement uses TRBV5-1 and TRBJ2-1; D gene uncertain. V dropped 1 base and J dropped 6 bases, with 11 bases sitting between them. The CDR3 is 14 residues long. Per germline, CDR1 SGHRS and CDR2 YFSETQ. Here the CDR3 reads CASSLQVPTNEQFF. CDR3 DNA: TGCGCCAGCAGCTTGCAGGTACCGACCAATGAGCAGTTCTTC.

The table lists this clonotype with many counts. The chain joins TRBV20-1 to TRBJ1-2, with D perhaps TRBD1 (6 bases). CDR1 is DFQATT, CDR2 SNEGSKA, per germline (reference sequence). The CDR3 has 15 residues. Trimming removed 3 bases from V and 5 bases from J, with 19 bases in between. Here the CDR3 reads CSASQVTSGEYGYTF. DNA for the CDR3: TGCAGTGCTAGTCAAGTCACCTCAGGGGAGTATGGCTACACCTTC.

V gene TRBV7-6 combines with J gene TRBJ2-7; D might be TRBD1 or TRBD2, each matching 6 bases. The CDR3 has 15 amino acids. Germline assignment: CDR1 SGHVS and CDR2 FNYEAQ. Trimming shortened V by 5 bases and J by 4 bases, and 18 bases separated the two germline ends. CDR3 amino acids: CASSPQGGRIYEQYF. The CDR3 DNA sequence: TGTGCCAGCAGCCCCCAAGGGGGGCGAATTTACGAGCAGTACTTC.

This clonotype was detected ten times or more. V and J are TRBV6-1 and TRBJ2-1; TRBD1 agrees at 7 bases. The V gene end was trimmed by 6 bases and the J gene end by 10 bases; junction bases not matched to a gene: 9. Germline CDR1 reads MNHNS; CDR2 reads SASEGT. This CDR3 is 13 amino acids long. In DNA form, the CDR3 reads TGTGCCAGCAGGCGGACGGGACAGATGGAGCAGTTCTTC. This codes for CASRRTGQMEQFF.

This clonotype was picked up many times. The rearrangement links TRBV6-2 or TRBV6-3 to TRBJ2-7, with a tentative D call TRBD2 (6 bases). The germline V and J ends were trimmed by 8 bases and 3 bases, with 23 bases remaining between them. Germline V gene data show CDR1 as MNHEY and CDR2 as SVGEGT. The CDR3 is 16 residues long. The CDR3 sequence is CASQPSGAASIYEQYF. The CDR3 coding sequence is TGTGCCAGCCAGCCGTCGGGAGCGGCTTCAATCTACGAGCAGTACTTC.

This clonotype turned up a few times. A read error may produce the germline difference seen at one junction end. V gene TRBV4-3 combines with J gene TRBJ2-4; 7 nucleotides line up with TRBD1. This CDR3 region has 16 residues. Germline lookup yields CDR1 LGHNA and CDR2 YSLEER. DNA of the CDR3: TGCGCCAGCAGTCAAGGGTTGGGCCAGGGGGAAAACATTCAGTACTTC. Protein product: CASSQGLGQGENIQYF.

This clonotype was observed at least ten times. The V call is TRBV6-1, the J call TRBJ1-3, with no clear D. The germline V gene encodes CDR1 MNHNS and CDR2 SASEGT. Trimming took off 1 base at V and 4 bases at J, with 5 bases between the two ends. CDR3 size: 13 residues. CDR3 sequence: CASSEVAGNTIYF. DNA for the CDR3: TGTGCCAGCAGTGAAGTTGCCGGAAACACCATATATTTT.

This clonotype occurred many times. The genes are TRBV15 and TRBJ1-1; no reliable D call. V was pared by 0 bases and J by 7 bases, with 18 bases between. Germline V gene data show CDR1 as LNHNV and CDR2 as YYDKDF (reference sequence). The CDR3 totals 16 residues. The CDR3 here is CATSRDKWQSGVEAFF. In DNA, the CDR3 is TGTGCCACCAGCAGAGATAAGTGGCAGAGCGGTGTTGAAGCTTTCTTT. Based on the CDR3 plus reference TRBV15 and TRBJ1-1, the full variable domain is DAMVIQNPRYQVTQFGKPVTLSCSQTLNHNVMYWYQQKSSQAPKLLFHYYDKDFNNEADTPDNFQSRRPNTSFCFLDIRSPGLGDTAMYLCATSRDKWQSGVEAFFGQGTRLTVV.

CDR3 region: CASSHLLYNTEAFF. DNA of the CDR3: TGTGCCAGCAGCCACCTTTTGTATAACACTGAAGCTTTCTTT. The rearrangement joins TRBV5-5 to TRBJ1-1; D is undetermined. Germline CDR1 and CDR2: SGHKS and YYEKEE (reference sequence). The CDR3 runs 14 residues. V dropped 4 bases and J dropped 2 bases, with 12 bases sitting between them.